These 27 T cell receptor beta chains were sequenced from one sample in a study of cytomegalovirus exposure and HLA in healthy donors. Data came from immunoSEQ multiplex PCR; TCRdb stores just in-frame clones and leaves some out. Of 140,000 to 150,000 clones detected, approximately 94% appear once; the ten largest clones hold about 1.7%. Sequencing was carried out using PBMCs. The receptors were gathered from a man aged 18 to 30 in good health and CMV-seropositive.

The chain recombines TRBV7-9 with TRBJ2-5, with D unclear. Germline CDR1 reads SEHNR; CDR2 reads FQNEAQ (reference sequence). The V end lost 4 bases, the J end lost 4 bases, and 7 bases lay between the germline ends. The CDR3 runs to 12 residues. CDR3 DNA: TGTGCCAGCAGCTCGTTCGGAGAGACCCAGTACTTC. This translates into CASSSFGETQYF.

The chain uses TRBV28 and TRBJ1-2, with 7 positions matching TRBD1. Germline trimming cut 4 bases from V and 6 bases from J; bases unmatched to any gene: 5. The CDR3 runs 13 residues. The germline V gene encodes CDR1 MDHEN and CDR2 SYDVKM. CDR3 region: CASSSTGTDGYTF. For the CDR3, the DNA is TGTGCCAGCAGTTCGACAGGGACGGATGGCTACACCTTC.

The chain combines TRBV4-2 with TRBJ2-7, with 9 positions matching TRBD1. In germline, CDR1 is LGHNA, CDR2 YNFKEQ. J lost 4 bases, V lost 1 base, and 5 bases had no gene match. The CDR3 runs 15 residues. In nucleotides, the CDR3 is TGTGCCAGCAGCCAAGCCGGGGACAGGGTTTACGAGCAGTACTTC. It codes for CASSQAGDRVYEQYF.

The chain has TRBV7-9 and TRBJ2-2; TRBD1 is a possible D gene (6 bases). The V end lost 5 bases, the J end lost 5 bases, and 15 bases lay between the germline ends. From germline, CDR1 is SEHNR and CDR2 FQNEAQ (reference sequence). This CDR3 region has 15 residues. Written as DNA, the CDR3 is TGTGCCAGCAGCCTGGGGGCGGCGAGGACCGGGGAGCTGTTTTTT. Protein: CASSLGAARTGELFF. Variable domain in full (rest from reference TRBV7-9 and TRBJ2-2): DTGVSQNPRHKITKRGQNVTFRCDPISEHNRLYWYRQTLGQGPEFLTYFQNEAQLEKSRLLSDRFSAERPKGSFSTLEIQRTEQGDSAMYLCASSLGAARTGELFFGEGSRLTVL.

The rearrangement uses TRBV15 and TRBJ2-5; weak D call: TRBD1 (6 bases). V was clipped by 1 base and J by 1 base, with 10 bases between them. Germline values: CDR1 LNHNV, CDR2 YYDKDF (reference sequence). The CDR3 runs 15 residues. CDR3 protein: CATSRAWGLQETQYF. The CDR3, as DNA: TGTGCCACCAGCAGAGCTTGGGGGCTCCAAGAGACCCAGTACTTC.

The gene calls are TRBV5-4 and TRBJ2-3, with 11 bases matching TRBD2. The CDR3 runs to 15 residues. Trimming cost V 5 bases and J 8 bases; bases outside gene matches: 10. Germline V CDR1 and CDR2: SGHNT, YYREEE (reference sequence). CDR3 sequence: CASRQTSGERATQYF. DNA for the CDR3: TGTGCCAGCAGACAGACTAGCGGGGAACGGGCTACGCAGTATTTT.

V is TRBV5-8 and J is TRBJ2-1; D not certain. The CDR3 is made up of 13 amino acids. The germline gives CDR1 SGHTS, CDR2 YDEGEE. Trimming pared 0 bases from V and 8 bases from J, leaving 9 bases between. As DNA, the CDR3 is TGTGCCAGCAGCTTGGCGCGGTATCATGAGCAGTTCTTC. Residues: CASSLARYHEQFF.

The count of this clone is one. This sequence joins TRBV5-1 and TRBJ2-7, with TRBD2 identical over 12 bases. Germline lookup yields CDR1 SGHRS and CDR2 YFSETQ. This CDR3 region has 16 residues. With V trimmed by 0 bases and J by 6 bases, 7 bases remained unmatched. The DNA for the CDR3 is TGCGCCAGCAGCTTGGATCTAGCGGGAGGGCGGTCCGAGCAGTACTTC. This encodes CASSLDLAGGRSEQYF.

The CDR3 DNA reads TGCGCCAGCAGCCAAGATCCCGGAGGCGAGCAGTACTTC. This encodes CASSQDPGGEQYF. The genes are TRBV4-1 and TRBJ2-7; TRBD2 might be the D (5 bases). From germline, CDR1 is MGHRA and CDR2 YSYEKL. The CDR3 is made up of 13 amino acids. Trimming took off 0 bases at V and 6 bases at J, with 9 bases between the two ends.

The chain has TRBV5-8 and TRBJ2-7; 7 nucleotides line up with TRBD2. The CDR3 length is 15 residues. Germline values: CDR1 SGHTS, CDR2 YDEGEE. With V trimmed by 1 base and J by 3 bases, 7 bases remained unmatched. CDR3 residues: CASSLYKRDYYEQYF. CDR3 nucleotide sequence: TGTGCCAGCAGCTTGTACAAGCGGGATTACTACGAGCAGTACTTC.

The chain carries TRBV5-8 and TRBJ2-5, with 8 bases fitting TRBD2. The CDR3 is 18 amino acids. CDR1 and CDR2 (germline): SGHTS, YDEGEE. V lost 0 bases, J lost 3 bases, and 13 bases stayed unmatched. The CDR3 is CASSLALLSGGFEETQYF. The CDR3 coding sequence is TGTGCCAGCAGCTTGGCCCTTCTGTCGGGAGGGTTTGAAGAGACCCAGTACTTC.

This rearrangement joins TRBV27 to TRBJ2-3; 11 nucleotides align to TRBD2. The CDR3 is 19 residues long. Germline V gives CDR1 MNHEY, CDR2 SMNVEV (reference sequence). The V and J ends lost 3 bases and 0 bases, in that order; junction bases with no gene match: 11. The CDR3 DNA follows: TGTGCCAGCAGTTTCCTCACTAGCGGGAGCTCCCGGAGCACAGATACGCAGTATTTT. This gives the protein CASSFLTSGSSRSTDTQYF.

The chain recombines TRBV6-5 with TRBJ2-1; no clear D gene. CDR3 size: 14 residues. V was shortened by 5 bases and J by 4 bases, with 12 bases between the two germline ends. Per the germline V gene, CDR1 is MNHEY and CDR2 is SVGAGI. The chain's CDR3 is CASSHRGEYNEQFF. The CDR3 bases are TGTGCCAGCAGTCACCGTGGAGAATACAATGAGCAGTTCTTC.

The chain couples TRBV5-6 to TRBJ2-2; 7 positions agree with TRBD2. This CDR3 has 14 amino acids. The germline CDR1 and CDR2 sequences are SGHDT and YYEEEE. V trimming: 5 bases; J trimming: 9 bases; junction bases outside the gene matches: 10. CDR3: CASSYRAGVRELFF. CDR3 DNA: TGTGCCAGCAGTTACCGGGCGGGAGTGAGGGAGCTGTTTTTT.

The chain is built from TRBV5-1 and TRBJ1-3; D is unclear. Trimming cost V 0 bases and J 0 bases, with 7 bases left between them. The CDR3 covers 15 residues. Germline values: CDR1 SGHRS, CDR2 YFSETQ. CDR3 loop: CASSLAASSGNTIYF. CDR3 nucleotides: TGCGCCAGCAGCTTGGCCGCTAGCTCTGGAAACACCATATATTTT.

This chain links TRBV27 with TRBJ1-6; a weak D match, TRBD1 (5 bases). CDR3 size: 16 residues. Per germline, CDR1 MNHEY and CDR2 SMNVEV (reference sequence). Trimming removed 5 bases from V and 0 bases from J, with 11 bases in between. The CDR3, as DNA: TGTGCCAGCAGTGCCCGGGGGAGCTCCTATAATTCACCCCTCCACTTT. It codes for CASSARGSSYNSPLHF.

The rearrangement uses TRBV28 and TRBJ1-2; 9 nucleotides align to TRBD1. Germline values: CDR1 MDHEN, CDR2 SYDVKM. With V trimmed by 5 bases and J by 6 bases, 10 bases remained unmatched. This CDR3 region has 15 residues. The CDR3 is CASSLTGGADNGYTF. As DNA, the CDR3 is TGTGCCAGCAGTCTAACAGGGGGCGCGGATAATGGCTACACCTTC.

The chain is built from TRBV19 and TRBJ1-6; 9 bases map to TRBD1. This CDR3 is built from 15 residues. V trimming: 7 bases; J trimming: 4 bases; junction bases outside the gene matches: 5. From germline, CDR1 is LNHDA and CDR2 SQIVND (reference sequence). CDR3 in DNA: TGTGCCAGTAAGTTCGGACAGGGGTATAATTCACCCCTCCACTTT. Translating gives CASKFGQGYNSPLHF.

This sequence joins TRBV5-4 and TRBJ2-1; 7 bases fit TRBD2. Germline lookup yields CDR1 SGHNT and CDR2 YYREEE (reference sequence). Trimming cost V 0 bases and J 4 bases; bases outside gene matches: 7. The CDR3 has 16 residues. The CDR3 region is CASSLDSGTLYNEQFF. CDR3 in DNA: TGTGCCAGCAGCTTGGACAGCGGGACCCTGTACAATGAGCAGTTCTTC. The whole variable domain, remainder taken from reference TRBV5-4 and TRBJ2-1, is ETGVTQSPTHLIKTRGQQVTLRCSSQSGHNTVSWYQQALGQGPQFIFQYYREEENGRGNFPPRFSGLQFPNYSSELNVNALELDDSALYLCASSLDSGTLYNEQFFGPGTRLTVL.

The chain couples TRBV7-9 to TRBJ2-7, with 8 bases fitting TRBD1. After removal of 4 bases from V and 3 bases from J, the junction contained 8 bases not matched to a gene. The CDR3 has 15 amino acids. CDR1 and CDR2 from the germline V gene are SEHNR and FQNEAQ (reference sequence). CDR3 sequence: CASSSGQALVYEQYF. The CDR3 nucleotides are TGTGCCAGCAGCTCGGGACAGGCCCTCGTCTACGAGCAGTACTTC.

The rearrangement joins TRBV6-1 to TRBJ2-3; TRBD2 aligns across 8 bases. The CDR3 consists of 16 residues. The germline V gene encodes CDR1 MNHNS and CDR2 SASEGT. J was trimmed by 0 bases and V by 2 bases; bases with no gene match: 4. As DNA, the CDR3 is TGTGCCAGCAGTGAAAGTCTAGCGGGCAGCACAGATACGCAGTATTTT. As protein: CASSESLAGSTDTQYF.

This sequence joins TRBV10-3 and TRBJ2-1, with D uncertain. With 2 bases removed from V and 7 bases from J, the gap between germline ends came to 9 bases. Germline V lookup: CDR1 ENHRY, CDR2 SYGVKD. The CDR3 runs to 13 residues. CDR3 sequence: CAISETPVNEQFF. The CDR3 nucleotides read TGTGCCATCAGTGAGACACCCGTAAATGAGCAGTTCTTC.

The chain is built from TRBV2 and TRBJ2-7, with D maybe TRBD1 (5 bases). Trimming pared 8 bases from V and 2 bases from J, leaving 13 bases between. In germline, CDR1 is SNHLY, CDR2 FYNNEI. The CDR3 consists of 13 residues. CDR3 in amino acids: CASLGQRAYEQYF. The CDR3 DNA follows: TGTGCCAGCCTCGGACAAAGGGCCTACGAGCAGTACTTC.

The CDR3 region is CASSSYGAGTEEYSNQPQHF. For the CDR3, the DNA is TGTGCCAGCAGCTCCTATGGTGCGGGGACGGAAGAATATAGCAATCAGCCCCAGCATTTT. This chain uses TRBV7-8 with TRBJ1-5; perhaps TRBD1 as D (5 bases). Germline V gene data show CDR1 as SGHVS and CDR2 as FQNEAQ. The V end lost 4 bases, the J end lost 0 bases, and 25 bases lay between the germline ends. The CDR3 is 20 amino acids.

CDR3 DNA sequence: TGTGCCAGTAGTATGGGACAGGGGGCGGGCGAGCAGTACTTC. It yields the protein CASSMGQGAGEQYF. V gene TRBV19 combines with J gene TRBJ2-7; TRBD1 matches at 12 bases. J was trimmed by 6 bases and V by 3 bases; bases with no gene match: 3. CDR3 length: 14 amino acids. The germline V gene encodes CDR1 LNHDA and CDR2 SQIVND (reference sequence).

The chain combines TRBV2 with TRBJ1-5; D is perhaps TRBD1 (5 bases). CDR1 and CDR2 from the germline V gene are SNHLY and FYNNEI. Trimming left V 5 bases short and J 3 bases short, with 8 bases between. The CDR3 contains 13 residues. The CDR3 DNA sequence: TGTGCCAGCAGTCGACAGAACAATCAGCCCCAGCATTTT. Translated: CASSRQNNQPQHF. Full variable domain (outside the CDR3, taken from reference TRBV2 and TRBJ1-5): EPEVTQTPSHQVTQMGQEVILRCVPISNHLYFYWYRQILGQKVEFLVSFYNNEISEKSEIFDDQFSVERPDGSNFTLKIRSTKLEDSAMYFCASSRQNNQPQHFGDGTRLSIL.

The chain recombines TRBV28 with TRBJ2-7; the D gene is possibly TRBD2 (7 bases). V was pared by 7 bases and J by 2 bases, with 18 bases between. This CDR3 has 15 residues. CDR1 and CDR2 from the germline V gene are MDHEN and SYDVKM. CDR3 amino acids: CASTPRGAATYEQYF. CDR3 nucleotides: TGTGCCAGCACCCCTCGGGGGGCAGCCACCTACGAGCAGTACTTC.